The next 28 T cell receptor beta chains were all read from a single sample in a study of T cell responses to AZD1222 COVID-19 vaccine. Profiling relied on immunoSEQ multiplex PCR, and the TCRdb table lists in-frame clones only, not all of them. In the table there are over 150,000 clones, just under 95% of which are singletons. Here the sequenced sample was peripheral blood, taken on day 0 of AZD1222 vaccination. The source is an adult in good health.

The V gene is TRBV3-1 (or the pseudogene TRBV3-2), the J gene TRBJ1-5, with TRBD1 as a possible D gene (6 bases). The V gene lost 1 base and the J gene lost 3 bases, with 16 bases spanning the gap. The germline CDR1 and CDR2 sequences are LGHDT and YNNKEL (reference sequence). The CDR3 length is 17 residues. CDR3 protein: CASSQGGQGQNNQPQHF. CDR3 DNA sequence: TGTGCCAGCAGCCAAGGGGGCCAGGGGCAAAACAATCAGCCCCAGCATTTT.

The chain links TRBV19 to TRBJ2-7; TRBD1 aligns across 7 bases. The ends lost 4 bases at V and 4 bases at J; junction bases unmatched: 10. This CDR3 has 15 amino acids. Germline V gene sequence: CDR1 LNHDA, CDR2 SQIVND (reference sequence). This CDR3 is CASSSRQGSVYEQYF. CDR3 DNA: TGTGCCAGTAGTAGTAGACAGGGTAGCGTTTACGAGCAGTACTTC.

The rearrangement uses TRBV7-9 and TRBJ2-1; TRBD2 matches at 10 bases. The CDR3 is 14 amino acids. Per the germline V gene, CDR1 is SEHNR and CDR2 is FQNEAQ (reference sequence). The J segment lost 5 bases and the V segment lost 2 bases, leaving 0 bases of the junction unmatched. CDR3 sequence reads: CASSLTSGNNEQFF. The CDR3 region has the DNA TGTGCCAGCAGCTTAACTAGCGGGAACAATGAGCAGTTCTTC. Variable domain in full (rest from reference TRBV7-9 and TRBJ2-1): DTGVSQNPRHKITKRGQNVTFRCDPISEHNRLYWYRQTLGQGPEFLTYFQNEAQLEKSRLLSDRFSAERPKGSFSTLEIQRTEQGDSAMYLCASSLTSGNNEQFFGPGTRLTVL.

This chain uses TRBV18 with TRBJ1-2; D call uncertain. The CDR3 length is 12 residues. V shed 3 bases and J shed 6 bases, with 8 bases lying between them. Germline loops: CDR1 KGHSH, CDR2 LQKENI. The CDR3 region is CASSPRWNGYTF. CDR3 bases: TGTGCCAGCTCACCGCGGTGGAATGGCTACACCTTC.

The sample holds one count of this clone. CDR3 sequence: CASSTEGDRRLAVEQYF. DNA for the CDR3: TGCGCCAGCAGCACAGAGGGTGATCGACGACTAGCGGTCGAGCAGTACTTC. The chain couples TRBV5-1 to TRBJ2-7; TRBD2 agrees at 9 bases. CDR1 is SGHRS, CDR2 YFSETQ, per germline. The length of the CDR3 is 17 residues. Unmatched junction bases numbered 17, after V lost 4 bases and J lost 6 bases.

The chain has TRBV5-1 and TRBJ1-1; D is possibly TRBD1 (6 bases). Trimming left V 4 bases short and J 1 base short, with 17 bases between. The CDR3 sequence is 16 residues long. In germline, CDR1 is SGHRS, CDR2 YFSETQ. The DNA of the CDR3 is TGCGCCAGCAGCCCTTTGGAGGACAGAACGAACACTGAAGCTTTCTTT. Its protein product is CASSPLEDRTNTEAFF. Together with reference TRBV5-1 and TRBJ1-1, the CDR3 gives the full variable domain: KAGVTQTPRYLIKTRGQQVTLSCSPISGHRSVSWYQQTPGQGLQFLFEYFSETQRNKGNFPGRFSGRQFSNSRSEMNVSTLELGDSALYLCASSPLEDRTNTEAFFGQGTRLTVV.

The chain has TRBV6-2 or TRBV6-3 and TRBJ1-1; possible D gene TRBD1, 6 bases. The CDR3 is 13 residues long. The ends were cut back, 4 bases at V and 9 bases at J, with 15 bases in the middle. Per germline, CDR1 MNHEY and CDR2 SVGEGT. CDR3 sequence reads: CASSFFDRPQAFF. The CDR3 nucleotides are TGTGCCAGCAGTTTCTTCGACAGGCCTCAAGCTTTCTTT.

The rearrangement uses TRBV6-2 or TRBV6-3 and TRBJ2-6; D not certain. Trimming shortened V by 5 bases and J by 0 bases, and 8 bases separated the two germline ends. The CDR3 consists of 15 residues. The germline CDR1 and CDR2 sequences are MNHEY and SVGEGT. CDR3 sequence reads: CASSAHSSGANVLTF. The CDR3 bases are TGTGCCAGCAGTGCCCACAGCTCTGGGGCCAACGTCCTGACTTTC.

This chain joins TRBV5-1 and TRBJ1-1; the D is unclear. The CDR3 runs 12 residues. Germline V CDR1 and CDR2: SGHRS, YFSETQ. Trimming cost V 2 bases and J 5 bases, with 7 bases left between them. CDR3 loop: CASSFGVTEAFF. The DNA for the CDR3 is TGCGCCAGCAGCTTTGGGGTGACTGAAGCTTTCTTT.

The rearrangement uses TRBV7-2 and TRBJ1-1; maybe TRBD1 (5 bases). This CDR3 region has 14 residues. Per the germline V gene, CDR1 is SGHTA and CDR2 is FQGNSA. Trimming took 5 bases from V and 7 from J, leaving 17 bases between them. The CDR3 DNA follows: TGTGCCAGCAGCAGCTTAGGGGCACTGAGTGAAGCTTTCTTT. Its translation: CASSSLGALSEAFF.

Concerning this clone: Other DNA sequences of this sample code for an identical CDR3. V gene TRBV18 combines with J gene TRBJ2-5; D is uncertain. From germline, CDR1 is KGHSH and CDR2 LQKENI. This CDR3 has 13 residues. V was pared by 2 bases and J by 5 bases, with 9 bases between. This chain's CDR3 is CASSPGLGETQYF. Here the CDR3 DNA reads TGTGCCAGCTCACCAGGCTTAGGGGAGACCCAGTACTTC.

Only one count was recorded for this clone. The chain joins TRBV6-2 or TRBV6-3 to TRBJ1-4; the D is unclear. Per germline, CDR1 MNHEY and CDR2 SVGEGT. The CDR3 contains 16 residues. Trimming cost V 0 bases and J 8 bases, with 16 bases left between them. The CDR3 DNA follows: TGTGCCAGCAGTTACTCGACCCGGAAGCAGGAAGAAAAACTGTTTTTT. Amino acids: CASSYSTRKQEEKLFF.

V and J are TRBV27 and TRBJ2-6; D gene ambiguous. The germline CDR1 and CDR2 sequences are MNHEY and SMNVEV (reference sequence). This CDR3 has 16 amino acids. Trimming stripped 1 base from V and 0 bases from J, with 7 bases between. CDR3 sequence: CASSLLGRSGANVLTF. The CDR3 bases are TGTGCCAGCAGTTTATTGGGCCGCTCTGGGGCCAACGTCCTGACTTTC.

In nucleotides, the CDR3 is TGTGCCAGCAGCTTAGATCCGAGCGGACTCAAGTCAAATCAGCCCCAGCATTTT. As protein: CASSLDPSGLKSNQPQHF. This chain connects TRBV11-2 to TRBJ1-5; no definite D call. V was pared by 0 bases and J by 4 bases, with 19 bases between. Germline V gene lookup returns CDR1 SGHAT and CDR2 FQNNGV. This CDR3 has 18 amino acids.

The chain couples TRBV7-2 to TRBJ2-7, with 7 bases aligning to TRBD2. CDR1 and CDR2 (germline): SGHTA, FQGNSA. The CDR3 runs to 13 residues. V lost 1 base and J lost 6; bases outside the gene matches: 3. In DNA, the CDR3 is TGTGCCAGCAGCTTAGTTGGGAGGGCCGAGCAGTACTTC. Translated: CASSLVGRAEQYF.

The chain joins TRBV27 to TRBJ1-2, with a weak D call TRBD1 (5 bases). Germline CDR1 reads MNHEY; CDR2 reads SMNVEV (reference sequence). This CDR3 has 14 residues. Deletions cut 5 bases from V and 2 bases from J, with 12 bases between. The CDR3 region has the DNA TGTGCCAGCAGTCCCGTGACAGCAAACTATGGCTACACCTTC. As protein: CASSPVTANYGYTF.

This chain uses TRBV14 with TRBJ1-1; unclear D gene. The CDR3 consists of 14 residues. Germline V gene lookup returns CDR1 SGHDN and CDR2 FVKESK. Trimming shortened V by 2 bases and J by 5 bases, and 12 bases separated the two germline ends. The CDR3 is CASSQQRLGTEAFF. The CDR3 nucleotides read TGTGCCAGCAGCCAACAGCGCTTGGGTACTGAAGCTTTCTTT.

The chain recombines TRBV10-2 with TRBJ1-5; 8 bases fit TRBD1. The CDR3 is 15 amino acids. J gave up 6 bases and V 3 bases, and 7 bases lay outside the gene matches. Germline CDR1 WSHSY, CDR2 SAAADI. CDR3 in amino acids: CASSETGRGPQPQHF. CDR3 DNA sequence: TGCGCCAGCAGTGAAACTGGCAGGGGGCCTCAGCCCCAGCATTTT.

The chain uses TRBV18 and TRBJ1-6; D uncertain. The CDR3 is 14 residues long. The germline V gene encodes CDR1 KGHSH and CDR2 LQKENI. Trimming cost V 3 bases and J 9 bases, with 12 bases left between them. CDR3 in DNA: TGTGCCAGCTCACCCCAGAATAAGTTTTCACCCCTCCACTTT. Translating gives CASSPQNKFSPLHF.

The chain employs TRBV10-2 and TRBJ2-7, with 9 bases aligning to TRBD2. CDR3 size: 16 residues. Unmatched junction bases numbered 11, after V lost 3 bases and J lost 5 bases. The germline CDR1 and CDR2 sequences are WSHSY and SAAADI. The CDR3 reads CASSDRGLAGIHEQYF. As DNA, the CDR3 is TGCGCCAGCAGTGACAGAGGGCTAGCGGGGATCCACGAGCAGTACTTC.

V and J are TRBV19 and TRBJ2-3; tentatively, D is TRBD1 (5 bases). Deletions cut 10 bases from V and 2 bases from J, with 16 bases between. The CDR3 totals 14 residues. Germline lookup yields CDR1 LNHDA and CDR2 SQIVND (reference sequence). CDR3 sequence (DNA): TGTGCCACCAGAGAAAGGGGTGTCACAGATACGCAGTATTTT. It encodes CATRERGVTDTQYF.

The chain is built from TRBV11-2 and TRBJ1-1, with D possibly TRBD1 on 6 matching bases. V was clipped by 3 bases and J by 7 bases, with 6 bases between them. This CDR3 has 11 amino acids. Germline lookup yields CDR1 SGHAT and CDR2 FQNNGV. CDR3 loop: CASSLDSEAFF. CDR3 in DNA: TGTGCCAGCAGCTTGGACAGTGAAGCTTTCTTT. Drawing the rest from reference TRBV11-2 and TRBJ1-1, the complete variable domain is EAGVAQSPRYKIIEKRQSVAFWCNPISGHATLYWYQQILGQGPKLLIQFQNNGVVDDSQLPKDRFSAERLKGVDSTLKIQPAKLEDSAVYLCASSLDSEAFFGQGTRLTVV.

The rearrangement joins TRBV19 to TRBJ2-7, with 10 nucleotides matching TRBD2. This CDR3 has 14 residues. The germline V gene has CDR1 LNHDA and CDR2 SQIVND (reference sequence). With V trimmed by 5 bases and J by 12 bases, 13 bases remained unmatched. CDR3 loop: CASSAGTSAQGRYF. The CDR3 nucleotides are TGTGCCAGTAGTGCCGGGACTAGCGCCCAGGGAAGGTACTTC.

In nucleotides, the CDR3 is TGCGCCAGCAGCTTAACAGGGACAGGGAGGAATGGAGAGACCCAGTACTTC. It yields the protein CASSLTGTGRNGETQYF. This rearrangement joins TRBV5-1 to TRBJ2-5; 9 bases line up with TRBD1. The germline V gene has CDR1 SGHRS and CDR2 YFSETQ. J was trimmed by 4 bases and V by 2 bases; bases with no gene match: 12. The CDR3 totals 17 residues.

The gene calls are TRBV5-1 and TRBJ2-1, with 7 bases matching TRBD2. The CDR3 runs 14 residues. V shed 2 bases and J 7 bases; nucleotides not matched to a gene: 6. Germline V gene data show CDR1 as SGHRS and CDR2 as YFSETQ. This CDR3 is CASSFRREKNEQFF. Here the CDR3 DNA reads TGCGCCAGCAGCTTTAGGCGGGAGAAAAATGAGCAGTTCTTC.

The genes are TRBV5-6 and TRBJ1-5, with D uncertain. V was pared by 4 bases and J by 5 bases, with 16 bases between. The CDR3 totals 15 residues. Germline-derived CDR1 and CDR2 are SGHDT and YYEEEE. CDR3 in amino acids: CASSGSGSSDQPQHF. The CDR3 DNA is TGTGCCAGCAGCGGCTCGGGTTCGAGCGATCAGCCCCAGCATTTT. The full variable domain, rest sourced from reference TRBV5-6 and TRBJ1-5, is DAGVTQSPTHLIKTRGQQVTLRCSPKSGHDTVSWYQQALGQGPQFIFQYYEEEERQRGNFPDRFSGHQFPNYSSELNVNALLLGDSALYLCASSGSGSSDQPQHFGDGTRLSIL.

V usage is TRBV4-1 and J usage is TRBJ1-2, with TRBD1 identical over 8 bases. This CDR3 is 17 amino acids long. Germline V gives CDR1 MGHRA, CDR2 YSYEKL. Trimming cost V 4 bases and J 0 bases; bases outside gene matches: 10. The DNA for the CDR3 is TGCGCCAGCAGCCCCCGGACAGGGTTTGGAGCTAACTATGGCTACACCTTC. Amino acid sequence: CASSPRTGFGANYGYTF.

This chain connects TRBV5-1 to TRBJ1-1; a possible D gene is TRBD1 (5 bases). The CDR3 has 15 residues. The germline V and J ends were trimmed by 5 bases and 0 bases, with 14 bases remaining between them. The germline V gene has CDR1 SGHRS and CDR2 YFSETQ. CDR3 loop: CASRRPGAMNTEAFF. CDR3 nucleotide sequence: TGCGCCAGCAGACGCCCCGGGGCCATGAACACTGAAGCTTTCTTT.